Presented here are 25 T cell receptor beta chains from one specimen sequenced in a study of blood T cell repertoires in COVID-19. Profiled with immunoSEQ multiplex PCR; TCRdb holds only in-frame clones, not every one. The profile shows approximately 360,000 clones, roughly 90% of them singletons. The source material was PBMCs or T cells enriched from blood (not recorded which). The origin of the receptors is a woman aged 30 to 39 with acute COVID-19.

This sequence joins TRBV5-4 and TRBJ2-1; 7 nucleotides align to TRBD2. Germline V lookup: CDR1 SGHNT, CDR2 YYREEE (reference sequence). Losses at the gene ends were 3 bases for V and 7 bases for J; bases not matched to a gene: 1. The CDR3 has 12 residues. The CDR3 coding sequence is TGTGCCAGCAGCTGGGGGGGGAATGAGCAGTTCTTC. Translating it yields CASSWGGNEQFF.

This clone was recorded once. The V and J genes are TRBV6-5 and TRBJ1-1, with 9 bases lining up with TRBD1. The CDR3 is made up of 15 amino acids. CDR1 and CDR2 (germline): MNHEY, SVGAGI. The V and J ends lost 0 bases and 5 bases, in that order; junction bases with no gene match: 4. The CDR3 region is CASSYSSTGGTEAFF. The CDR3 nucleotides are TGTGCCAGCAGTTACTCCTCGACAGGGGGGACTGAAGCTTTCTTT.

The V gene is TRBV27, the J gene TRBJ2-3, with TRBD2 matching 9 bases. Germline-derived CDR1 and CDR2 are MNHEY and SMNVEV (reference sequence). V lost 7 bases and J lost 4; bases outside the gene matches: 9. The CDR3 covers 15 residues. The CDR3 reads CASIPDASGADTQYF. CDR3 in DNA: TGTGCCAGCATCCCCGACGCTAGCGGGGCAGATACGCAGTATTTT.

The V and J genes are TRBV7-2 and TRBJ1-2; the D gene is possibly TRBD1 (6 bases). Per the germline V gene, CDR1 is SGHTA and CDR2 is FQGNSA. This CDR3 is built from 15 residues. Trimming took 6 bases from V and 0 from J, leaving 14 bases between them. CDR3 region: CASRFRDKSNYGYTF. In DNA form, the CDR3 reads TGTGCCAGCAGGTTCCGGGACAAATCTAACTATGGCTACACCTTC.

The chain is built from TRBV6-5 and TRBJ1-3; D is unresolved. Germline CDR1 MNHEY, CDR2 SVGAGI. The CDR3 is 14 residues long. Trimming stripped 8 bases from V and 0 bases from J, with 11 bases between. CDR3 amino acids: CASRVVSSGNTIYF. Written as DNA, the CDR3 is TGTGCCAGCCGGGTGGTAAGCTCTGGAAACACCATATATTTT.

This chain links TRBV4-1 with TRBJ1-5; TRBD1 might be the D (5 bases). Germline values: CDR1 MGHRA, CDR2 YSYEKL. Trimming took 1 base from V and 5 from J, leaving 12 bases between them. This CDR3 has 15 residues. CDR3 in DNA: TGCGCCAGCAGCCAAGGGACAAGGTCCCATCAGCCCCAGCATTTT. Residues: CASSQGTRSHQPQHF.

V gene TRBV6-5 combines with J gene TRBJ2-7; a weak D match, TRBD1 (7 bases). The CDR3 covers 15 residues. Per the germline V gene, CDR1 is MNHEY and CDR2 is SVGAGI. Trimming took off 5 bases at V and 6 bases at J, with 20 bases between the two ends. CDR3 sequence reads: CASSTRQGGWGEQYF. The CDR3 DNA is TGTGCCAGCAGTACTCGACAGGGAGGATGGGGCGAGCAGTACTTC.

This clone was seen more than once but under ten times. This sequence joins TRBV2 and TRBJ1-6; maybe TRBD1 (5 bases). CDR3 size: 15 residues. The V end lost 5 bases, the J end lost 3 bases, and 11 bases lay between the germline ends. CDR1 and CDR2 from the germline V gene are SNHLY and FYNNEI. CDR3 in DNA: TGTGCCAGCAGTTCCGACAGCCGCTATAATTCACCCCTCCACTTT. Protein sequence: CASSSDSRYNSPLHF.

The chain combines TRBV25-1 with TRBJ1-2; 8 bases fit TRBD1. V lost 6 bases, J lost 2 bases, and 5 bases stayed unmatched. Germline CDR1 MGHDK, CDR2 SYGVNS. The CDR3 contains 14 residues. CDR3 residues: CASRGQGQNYGYTF. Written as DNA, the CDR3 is TGTGCCAGCAGAGGACAGGGACAGAACTATGGCTACACCTTC.

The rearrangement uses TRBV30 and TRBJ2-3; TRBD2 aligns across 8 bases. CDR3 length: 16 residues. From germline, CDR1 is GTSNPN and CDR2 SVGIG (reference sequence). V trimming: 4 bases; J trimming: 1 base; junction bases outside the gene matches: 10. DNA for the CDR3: TGTGCCTGGAAATCCTTGGGAGCGGGGGGCACAGATACGCAGTATTTT. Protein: CAWKSLGAGGTDTQYF.

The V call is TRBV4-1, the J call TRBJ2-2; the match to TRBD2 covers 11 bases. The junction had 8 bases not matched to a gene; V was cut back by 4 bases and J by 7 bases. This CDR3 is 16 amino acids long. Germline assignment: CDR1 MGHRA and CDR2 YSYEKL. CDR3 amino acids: CASSPPSGRRGGELFF. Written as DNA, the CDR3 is TGCGCCAGCAGCCCTCCTAGCGGGAGGAGGGGCGGGGAGCTGTTTTTT.

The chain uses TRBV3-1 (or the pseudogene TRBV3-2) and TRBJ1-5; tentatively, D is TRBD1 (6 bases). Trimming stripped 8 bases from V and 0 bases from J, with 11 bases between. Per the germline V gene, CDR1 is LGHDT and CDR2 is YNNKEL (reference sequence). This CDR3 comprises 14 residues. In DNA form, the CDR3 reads TGTGCCAGCTCAGGGGTAGATAGCAATCAGCCCCAGCATTTT. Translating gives CASSGVDSNQPQHF.

The CDR3 DNA reads as TGCAGTGCCAGTCCCTGGGGAGCCCTCCATGGCTACACCTTC. Amino acid sequence: CSASPWGALHGYTF. The chain has TRBV20-1 and TRBJ1-2; D is unclear. The CDR3 sequence is 14 residues long. CDR1 is DFQATT, CDR2 SNEGSKA, per germline (reference sequence). The germline V and J ends were trimmed by 6 bases and 6 bases, with 20 bases remaining between them.

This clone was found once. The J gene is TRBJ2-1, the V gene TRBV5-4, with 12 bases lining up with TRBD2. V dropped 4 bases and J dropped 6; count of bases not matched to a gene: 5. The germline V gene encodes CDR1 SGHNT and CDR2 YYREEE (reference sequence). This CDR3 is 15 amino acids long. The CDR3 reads CASSGGTSGFNEQFF. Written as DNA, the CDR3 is TGTGCCAGCAGCGGAGGGACTAGCGGGTTCAATGAGCAGTTCTTC.

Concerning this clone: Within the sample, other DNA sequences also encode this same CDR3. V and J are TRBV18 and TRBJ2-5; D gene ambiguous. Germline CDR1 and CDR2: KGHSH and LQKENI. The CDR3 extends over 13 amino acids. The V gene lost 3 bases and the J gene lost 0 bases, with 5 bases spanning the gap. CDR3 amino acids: CASSPQYQETQYF. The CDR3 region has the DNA TGTGCCAGCTCACCCCAGTACCAAGAGACCCAGTACTTC.

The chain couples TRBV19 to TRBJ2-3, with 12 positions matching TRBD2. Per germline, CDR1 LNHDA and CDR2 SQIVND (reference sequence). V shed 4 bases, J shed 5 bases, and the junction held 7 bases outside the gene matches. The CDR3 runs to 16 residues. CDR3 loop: CASSNLLAGGKDTQYF. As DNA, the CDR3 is TGTGCCAGTAGTAACCTACTAGCGGGGGGCAAAGATACGCAGTATTTT.

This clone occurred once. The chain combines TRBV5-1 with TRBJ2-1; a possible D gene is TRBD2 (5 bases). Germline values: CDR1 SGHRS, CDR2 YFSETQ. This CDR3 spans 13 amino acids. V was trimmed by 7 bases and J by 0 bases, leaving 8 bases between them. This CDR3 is CASSGSSYNEQFF. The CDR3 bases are TGCGCCAGCTCGGGGAGCTCCTACAATGAGCAGTTCTTC.

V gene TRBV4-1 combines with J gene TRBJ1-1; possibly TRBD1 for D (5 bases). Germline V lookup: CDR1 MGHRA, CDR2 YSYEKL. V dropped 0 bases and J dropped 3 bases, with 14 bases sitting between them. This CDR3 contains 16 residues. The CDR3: CASSQEYSDSYTEAFF. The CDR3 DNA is TGCGCCAGCAGCCAAGAATATTCTGACAGCTACACTGAAGCTTTCTTT.

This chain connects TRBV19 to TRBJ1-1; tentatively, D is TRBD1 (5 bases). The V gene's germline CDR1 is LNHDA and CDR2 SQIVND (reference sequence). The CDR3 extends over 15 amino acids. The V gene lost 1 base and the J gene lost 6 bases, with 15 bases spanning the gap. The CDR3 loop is CASSIAAGGRAEAFF. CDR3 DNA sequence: TGTGCCAGTAGTATAGCAGCGGGGGGGAGAGCTGAAGCTTTCTTT.

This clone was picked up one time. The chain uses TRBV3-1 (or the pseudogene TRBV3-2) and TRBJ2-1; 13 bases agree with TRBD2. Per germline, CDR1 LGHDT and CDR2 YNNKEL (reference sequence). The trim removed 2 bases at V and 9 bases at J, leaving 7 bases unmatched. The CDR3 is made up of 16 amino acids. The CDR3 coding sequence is TGTGCCAGCAGCCAACTGGGACTAGCGGGGTCGGCTGAGCAGTTCTTC. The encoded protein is CASSQLGLAGSAEQFF.

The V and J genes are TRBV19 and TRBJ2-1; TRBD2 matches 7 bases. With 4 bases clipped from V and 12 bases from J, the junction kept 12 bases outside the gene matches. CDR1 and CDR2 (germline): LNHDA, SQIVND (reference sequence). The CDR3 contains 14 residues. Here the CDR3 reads CASSTGGGGTGQFF. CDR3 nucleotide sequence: TGTGCCAGTAGTACTGGCGGGGGAGGTACGGGGCAGTTCTTC.

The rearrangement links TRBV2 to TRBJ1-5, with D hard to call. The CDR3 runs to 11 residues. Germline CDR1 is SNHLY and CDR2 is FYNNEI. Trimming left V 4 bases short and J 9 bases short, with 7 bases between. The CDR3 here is CASSALGPQHF. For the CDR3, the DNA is TGTGCCAGCAGTGCCCTCGGGCCCCAGCATTTT.

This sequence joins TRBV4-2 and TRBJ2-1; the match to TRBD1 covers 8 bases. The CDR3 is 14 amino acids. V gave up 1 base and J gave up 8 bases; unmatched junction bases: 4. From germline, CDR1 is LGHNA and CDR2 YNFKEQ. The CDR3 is CASSQAPGGDEQFF. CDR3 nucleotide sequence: TGTGCCAGCAGCCAAGCCCCAGGGGGCGATGAGCAGTTCTTC.

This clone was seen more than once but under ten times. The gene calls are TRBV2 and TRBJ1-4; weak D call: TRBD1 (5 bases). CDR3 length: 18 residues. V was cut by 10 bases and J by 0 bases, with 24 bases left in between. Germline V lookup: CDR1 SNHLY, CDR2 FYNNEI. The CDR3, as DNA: TGTGCCACCGAGGCAGCCGGGGGATCATTCACAACTAATGAAAAACTGTTTTTT. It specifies CATEAAGGSFTTNEKLFF.

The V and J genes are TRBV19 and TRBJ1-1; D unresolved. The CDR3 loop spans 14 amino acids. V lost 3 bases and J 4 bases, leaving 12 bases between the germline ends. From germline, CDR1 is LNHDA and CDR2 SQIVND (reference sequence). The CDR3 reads CASSIDGWATEAFF. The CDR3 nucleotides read TGTGCCAGTAGTATTGACGGATGGGCCACTGAAGCTTTCTTT.